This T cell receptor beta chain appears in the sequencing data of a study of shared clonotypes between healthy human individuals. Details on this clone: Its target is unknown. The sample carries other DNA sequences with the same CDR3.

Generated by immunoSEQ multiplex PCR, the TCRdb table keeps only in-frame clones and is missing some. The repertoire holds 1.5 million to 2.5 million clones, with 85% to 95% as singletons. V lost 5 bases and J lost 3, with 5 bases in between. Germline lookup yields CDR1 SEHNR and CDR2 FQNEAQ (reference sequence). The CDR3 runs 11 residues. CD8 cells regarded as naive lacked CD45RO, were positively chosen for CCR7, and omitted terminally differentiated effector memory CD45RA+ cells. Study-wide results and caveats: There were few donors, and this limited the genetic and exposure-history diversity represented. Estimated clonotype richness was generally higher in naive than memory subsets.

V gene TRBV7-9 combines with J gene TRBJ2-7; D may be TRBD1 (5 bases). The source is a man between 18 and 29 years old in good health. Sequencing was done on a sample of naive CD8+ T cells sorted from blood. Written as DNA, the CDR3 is TGTGCCAGCAGCGACAGCTACGAGCAGTACTTC. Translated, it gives CASSDSYEQYF.